Below are 4 T cell receptor beta chains sequenced from a single sample in a study of cytomegalovirus exposure and HLA in healthy donors. The primer mix had 60 Vbeta and 13 Jbeta primers. TCRdb's copy holds only in-frame clones and misses some; the assay was immunoSEQ multiplex PCR. The sample has 100,000 or so clones; approximately 87% are singletons. Sequenced input: PBMCs. Source of these receptors: a man aged 40-50 years in good health and CMV-seronegative.

A few counts support this clone. The chain is built from TRBV27 and TRBJ2-7; D call uncertain. Germline CDR1 and CDR2: MNHEY and SMNVEV (reference sequence). The CDR3 has 13 amino acids. V lost 3 bases and J lost 7, with 13 bases in between. The CDR3 DNA follows: TGTGCCAGCAGTTTTTTTCGTACTGAAGAGCAGTACTTC. It codes for CASSFFRTEEQYF.

This clone appeared once. The chain recombines TRBV9 with TRBJ2-3, with 12 bases identical to TRBD2. The CDR3 spans 16 residues. Trimming removed 4 bases from V and 5 bases from J; junction bases left unmatched: 8. In germline, CDR1 is SGDLS, CDR2 YYNGEE. CDR3 protein: CASSFASGGAGDTQYF. As DNA, the CDR3 is TGTGCCAGCAGCTTCGCTAGCGGGGGGGCAGGAGATACGCAGTATTTT.

The V and J genes are TRBV19 and TRBJ1-4; 7 nucleotides match TRBD1. The germline V gene encodes CDR1 LNHDA and CDR2 SQIVND (reference sequence). This CDR3 contains 15 residues. With V trimmed by 9 bases and J by 8 bases, 15 bases remained unmatched. The CDR3 region has the DNA TGTGCCAGCAAAGCCCGGGACAGTCCATGGGAAAAACTGTTTTTT. Residues: CASKARDSPWEKLFF.

This chain links TRBV6-1 with TRBJ1-1, with D tentatively TRBD1 (6 bases). This CDR3 region has 13 residues. Trimming shortened V by 0 bases and J by 4 bases, and 6 bases separated the two germline ends. The germline gives CDR1 MNHNS, CDR2 SASEGT. The CDR3 DNA is TGTGCCAGCAGTGAAGCCAGGGGCACTGAAGCTTTCTTT. Translated: CASSEARGTEAFF.